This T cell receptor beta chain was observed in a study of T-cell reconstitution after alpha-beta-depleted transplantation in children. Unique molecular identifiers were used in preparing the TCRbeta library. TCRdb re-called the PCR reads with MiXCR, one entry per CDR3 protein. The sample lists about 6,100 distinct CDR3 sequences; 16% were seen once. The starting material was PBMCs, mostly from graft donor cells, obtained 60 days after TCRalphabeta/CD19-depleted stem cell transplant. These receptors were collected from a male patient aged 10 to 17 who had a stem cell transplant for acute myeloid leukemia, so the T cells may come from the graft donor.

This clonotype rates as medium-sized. The CDR3 region has the DNA TGCGCCAGCAGCTTGGAAGCGACAGGAAAGAACACTGAAGCTTTCTTT. Protein product: CASSLEATGKNTEAFF. The chain links TRBV5-1 to TRBJ1-1; D possibly corresponds to TRBD1 (6 bases). CDR3 length: 16 amino acids. Trimming removed 0 bases at V and 1 base at J, with 13 bases between. Germline V gene data show CDR1 as SGHRS and CDR2 as YFSETQ.